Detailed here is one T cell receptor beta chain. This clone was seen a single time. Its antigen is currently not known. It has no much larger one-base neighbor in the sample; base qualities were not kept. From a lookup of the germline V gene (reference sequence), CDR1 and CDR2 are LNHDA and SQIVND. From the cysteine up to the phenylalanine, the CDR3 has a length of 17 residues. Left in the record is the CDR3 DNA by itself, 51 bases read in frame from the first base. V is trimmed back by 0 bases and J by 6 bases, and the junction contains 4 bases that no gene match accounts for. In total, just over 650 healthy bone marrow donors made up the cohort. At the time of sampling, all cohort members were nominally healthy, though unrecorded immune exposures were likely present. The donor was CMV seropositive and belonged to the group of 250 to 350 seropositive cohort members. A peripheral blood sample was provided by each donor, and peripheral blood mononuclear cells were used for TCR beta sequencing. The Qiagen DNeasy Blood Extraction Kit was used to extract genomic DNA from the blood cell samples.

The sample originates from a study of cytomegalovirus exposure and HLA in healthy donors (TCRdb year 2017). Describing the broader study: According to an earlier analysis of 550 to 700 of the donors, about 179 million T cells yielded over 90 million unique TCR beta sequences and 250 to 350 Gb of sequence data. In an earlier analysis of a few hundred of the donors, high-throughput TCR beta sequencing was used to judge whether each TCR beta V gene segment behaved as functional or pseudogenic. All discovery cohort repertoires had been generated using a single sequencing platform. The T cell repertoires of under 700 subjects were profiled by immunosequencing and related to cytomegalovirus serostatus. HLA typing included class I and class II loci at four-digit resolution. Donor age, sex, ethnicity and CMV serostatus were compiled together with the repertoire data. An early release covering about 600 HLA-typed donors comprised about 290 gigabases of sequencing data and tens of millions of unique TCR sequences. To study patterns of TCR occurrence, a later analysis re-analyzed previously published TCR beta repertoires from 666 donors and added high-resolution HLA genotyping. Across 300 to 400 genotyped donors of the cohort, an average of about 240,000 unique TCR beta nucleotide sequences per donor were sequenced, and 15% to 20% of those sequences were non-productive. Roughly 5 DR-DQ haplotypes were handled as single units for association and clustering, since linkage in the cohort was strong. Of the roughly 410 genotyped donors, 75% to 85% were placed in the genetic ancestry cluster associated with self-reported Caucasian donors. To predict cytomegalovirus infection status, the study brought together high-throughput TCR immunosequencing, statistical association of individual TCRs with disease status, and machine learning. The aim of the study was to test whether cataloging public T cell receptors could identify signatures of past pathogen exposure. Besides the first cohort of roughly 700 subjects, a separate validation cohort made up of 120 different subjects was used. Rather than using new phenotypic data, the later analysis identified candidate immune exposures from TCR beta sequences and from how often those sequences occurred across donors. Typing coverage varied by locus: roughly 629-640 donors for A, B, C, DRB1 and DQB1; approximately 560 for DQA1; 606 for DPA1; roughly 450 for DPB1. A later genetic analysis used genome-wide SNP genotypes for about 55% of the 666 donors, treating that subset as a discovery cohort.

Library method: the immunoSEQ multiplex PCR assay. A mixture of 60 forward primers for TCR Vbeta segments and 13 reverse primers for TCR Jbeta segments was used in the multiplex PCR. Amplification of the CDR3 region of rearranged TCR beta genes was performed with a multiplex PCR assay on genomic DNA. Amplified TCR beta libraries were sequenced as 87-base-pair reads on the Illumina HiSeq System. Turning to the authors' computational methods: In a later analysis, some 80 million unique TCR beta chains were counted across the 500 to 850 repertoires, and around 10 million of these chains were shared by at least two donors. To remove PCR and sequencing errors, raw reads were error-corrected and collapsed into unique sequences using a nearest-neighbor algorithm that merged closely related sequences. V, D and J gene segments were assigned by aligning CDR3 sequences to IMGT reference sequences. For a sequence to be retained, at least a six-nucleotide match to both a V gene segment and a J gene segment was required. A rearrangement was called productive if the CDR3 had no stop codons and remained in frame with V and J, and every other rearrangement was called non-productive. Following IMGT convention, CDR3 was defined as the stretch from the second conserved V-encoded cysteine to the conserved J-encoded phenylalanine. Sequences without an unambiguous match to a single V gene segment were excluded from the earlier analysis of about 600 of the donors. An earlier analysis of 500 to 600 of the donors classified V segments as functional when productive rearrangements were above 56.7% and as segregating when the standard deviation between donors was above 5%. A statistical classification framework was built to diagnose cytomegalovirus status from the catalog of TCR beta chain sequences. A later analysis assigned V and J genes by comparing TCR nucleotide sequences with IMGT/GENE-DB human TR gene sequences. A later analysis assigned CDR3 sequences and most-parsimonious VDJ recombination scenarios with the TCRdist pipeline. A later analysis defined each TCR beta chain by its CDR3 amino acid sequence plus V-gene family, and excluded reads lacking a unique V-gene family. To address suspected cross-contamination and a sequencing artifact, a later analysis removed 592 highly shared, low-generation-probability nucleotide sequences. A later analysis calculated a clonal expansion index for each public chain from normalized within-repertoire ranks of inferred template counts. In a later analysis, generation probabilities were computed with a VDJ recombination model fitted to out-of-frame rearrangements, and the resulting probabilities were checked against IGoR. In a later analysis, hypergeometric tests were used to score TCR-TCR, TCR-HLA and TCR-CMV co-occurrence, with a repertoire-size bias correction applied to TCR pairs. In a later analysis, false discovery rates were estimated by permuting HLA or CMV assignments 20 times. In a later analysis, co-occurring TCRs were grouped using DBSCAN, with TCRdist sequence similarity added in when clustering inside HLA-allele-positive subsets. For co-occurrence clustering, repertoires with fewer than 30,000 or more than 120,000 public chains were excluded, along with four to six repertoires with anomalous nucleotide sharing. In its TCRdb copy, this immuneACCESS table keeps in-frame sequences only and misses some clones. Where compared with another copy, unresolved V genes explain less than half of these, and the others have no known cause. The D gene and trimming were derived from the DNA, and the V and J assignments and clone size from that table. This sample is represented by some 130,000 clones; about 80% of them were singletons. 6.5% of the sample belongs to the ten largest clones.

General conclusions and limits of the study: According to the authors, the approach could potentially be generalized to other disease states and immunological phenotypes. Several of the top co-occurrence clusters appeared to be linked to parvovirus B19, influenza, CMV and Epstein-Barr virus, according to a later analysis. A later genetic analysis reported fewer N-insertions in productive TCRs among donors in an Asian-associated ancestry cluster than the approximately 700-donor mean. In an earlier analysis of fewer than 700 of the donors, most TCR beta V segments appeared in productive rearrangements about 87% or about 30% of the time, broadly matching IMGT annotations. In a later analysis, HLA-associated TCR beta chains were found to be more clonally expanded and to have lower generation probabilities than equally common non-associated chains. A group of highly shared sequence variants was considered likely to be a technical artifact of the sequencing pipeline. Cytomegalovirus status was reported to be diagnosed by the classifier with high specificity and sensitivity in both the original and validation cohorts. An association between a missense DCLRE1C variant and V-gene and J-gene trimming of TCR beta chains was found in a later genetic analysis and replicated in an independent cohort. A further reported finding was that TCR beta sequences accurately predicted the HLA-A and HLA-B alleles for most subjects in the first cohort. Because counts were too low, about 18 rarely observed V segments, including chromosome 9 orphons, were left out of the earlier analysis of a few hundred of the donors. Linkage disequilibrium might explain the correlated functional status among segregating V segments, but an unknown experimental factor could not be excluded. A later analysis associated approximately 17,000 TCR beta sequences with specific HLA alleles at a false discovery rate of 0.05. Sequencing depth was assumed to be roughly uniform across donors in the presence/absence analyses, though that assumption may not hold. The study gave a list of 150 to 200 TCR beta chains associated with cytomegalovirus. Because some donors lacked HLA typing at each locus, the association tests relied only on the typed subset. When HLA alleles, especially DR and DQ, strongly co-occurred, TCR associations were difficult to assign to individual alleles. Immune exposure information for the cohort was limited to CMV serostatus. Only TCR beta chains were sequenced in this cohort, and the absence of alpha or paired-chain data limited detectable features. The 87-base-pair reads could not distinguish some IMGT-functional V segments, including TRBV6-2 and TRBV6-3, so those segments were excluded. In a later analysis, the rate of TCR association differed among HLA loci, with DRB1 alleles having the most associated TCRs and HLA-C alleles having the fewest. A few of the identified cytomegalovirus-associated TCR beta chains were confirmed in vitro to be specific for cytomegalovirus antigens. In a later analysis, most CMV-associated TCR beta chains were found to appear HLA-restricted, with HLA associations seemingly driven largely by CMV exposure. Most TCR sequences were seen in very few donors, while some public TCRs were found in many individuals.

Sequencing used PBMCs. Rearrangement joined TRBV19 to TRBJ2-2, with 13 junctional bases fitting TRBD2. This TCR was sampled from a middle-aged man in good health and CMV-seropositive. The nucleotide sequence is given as TGTGCCAGTAGTATAGATCCCGGACTAGCGGGAGCCGGGGAGCTGTTTTTT. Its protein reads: CASSIDPGLAGAGELFF.